Listed below are T cell receptor beta chains from one sample, sequenced in a study of T-cell memory formation after mild COVID-19. TCRdb fed the 5' RACE reads into MiXCR, producing one record per CDR3 protein. The table lists some 600,000 distinct CDR3 sequences, around 15% of them singletons, with about 7.4% in the top ten. Input material: PBMCs or a T cell subset sorted from them (not recorded which). The receptor source for this set is an adult woman who had mild COVID-19 (a few samples of this study predate the infection). Cell type and time point are not known. CDR3s include the opening cysteine and the closing phenylalanine or tryptophan. Fields, in order: V gene, J gene, D gene, clone size, CDR3 DNA, CDR3 protein. D genes are given only for firm matches. Size is omitted from some rows. Given values are once, few, many or a class for expanded clones.

v_gene: TRBV7-9
j_gene: TRBJ1-2
d_gene: -
abundance: few
CDR3nt: TGTGCCAGCAGCTTAGGGGGTTTGGTCTGCACCTTC
CDR3aa: CASSLGGLVCTF

v_gene: TRBV5-5
j_gene: TRBJ2-3
d_gene: -
abundance: few
CDR3nt: TGTGCCAGCAGCTTGGGTGGCCCACTCACAGATACGCAGTATTTT
CDR3aa: CASSLGGPLTDTQYF

v_gene: TRBV6-2/TRBV6-3
j_gene: TRBJ2-1
d_gene: TRBD2
abundance: few
CDR3nt: TGTGCCAGCAGTATAGCGGGGGGCGACTACAATGAGCAGTTCTTC
CDR3aa: CASSIAGGDYNEQFF

v_gene: TRBV20-1
j_gene: TRBJ2-7
d_gene: -
abundance: few
CDR3nt: TGCAGTGCTGAATCCGGGACCTCGTACGAGCAGTACTTC
CDR3aa: CSAESGTSYEQYF

v_gene: TRBV5-5
j_gene: TRBJ1-5
d_gene: TRBD1
abundance: -
CDR3nt: TGTGCCAGCAGCCTTACAGGGGTGCATCAGCCCCAGCATTTT
CDR3aa: CASSLTGVHQPQHF

v_gene: TRBV20-1
j_gene: TRBJ1-5
d_gene: -
abundance: few
CDR3nt: TGCAGTGCCTCTCCACCCCCCGGGACCTTGGAATATAGCAATCAGCCCCAGCATTTT
CDR3aa: CSASPPPGTLEYSNQPQHF

v_gene: TRBV20-1
j_gene: TRBJ2-5
d_gene: TRBD1
abundance: -
CDR3nt: TGCAGTGCCCCCGACCGACAGGGGGCTTTGGAGACCCAGTACTTC
CDR3aa: CSAPDRQGALETQYF

v_gene: TRBV29-1
j_gene: TRBJ1-5
d_gene: -
abundance: once
CDR3nt: TGCAGCGTTGGTGACAGCCCTTCCCAGCCCCAGCATTTT
CDR3aa: CSVGDSPSQPQHF

v_gene: TRBV10-3
j_gene: TRBJ2-1
d_gene: -
abundance: -
CDR3nt: TGTGCCATCATGGGCAGGGGCCGTGAGCAGTTCTTC
CDR3aa: CAIMGRGREQFF

v_gene: TRBV12-3/TRBV12-4
j_gene: TRBJ1-5
d_gene: TRBD1
abundance: few
CDR3nt: TGTGCCAGCAGCTCCGGACAGGGGGTGAGCAATCAGCCCCAGCATTTT
CDR3aa: CASSSGQGVSNQPQHF

v_gene: TRBV7-6
j_gene: TRBJ2-3
d_gene: TRBD1
abundance: many
CDR3nt: TGTGCCAGCAGCTTAATTGTCGGGACAGGGGTCCCTCGCCCTACAGATACGCAGTATTTT
CDR3aa: CASSLIVGTGVPRPTDTQYF

v_gene: TRBV2
j_gene: TRBJ1-2
d_gene: -
abundance: once
CDR3nt: TGTGCCAGCAGGGATACACCCAACTATGGCTACACCTTC
CDR3aa: CASRDTPNYGYTF

v_gene: TRBV5-1
j_gene: TRBJ2-7
d_gene: TRBD1
abundance: few
CDR3nt: TGCGCCAGCAGCTTGGGGACAGGGTTCAACGAGCAGTACTTC
CDR3aa: CASSLGTGFNEQYF

v_gene: TRBV5-1
j_gene: TRBJ1-1
d_gene: -
abundance: -
CDR3nt: TGCGCCAGCAGCTTTGGTCCGGGGTTTGAAGCTTTCTTT
CDR3aa: CASSFGPGFEAFF

v_gene: TRBV7-9
j_gene: TRBJ2-7
d_gene: -
abundance: -
CDR3nt: TGTGCCAGCAGCCAAGGACCTCACGAGCAGTACTTC
CDR3aa: CASSQGPHEQYF

v_gene: TRBV7-6
j_gene: TRBJ2-7
d_gene: TRBD2
abundance: -
CDR3nt: TGTGCCAGCAGCCTAGGGGGACTAGCGGGAGGTACCTACGAGCAGTACTTC
CDR3aa: CASSLGGLAGGTYEQYF

v_gene: TRBV11-3
j_gene: TRBJ2-3
d_gene: -
abundance: few
CDR3nt: TGTGCCAGCAGCTTAGGAGCTAAGGGTTTGGTTACAGATACGCAGTATTTT
CDR3aa: CASSLGAKGLVTDTQYF

v_gene: TRBV4-3
j_gene: TRBJ2-3
d_gene: -
abundance: few
CDR3nt: TGCGCCAGCAGCCAAGCCGGGGACCGCACAGATACGCAGTATTTT
CDR3aa: CASSQAGDRTDTQYF

v_gene: TRBV5-1
j_gene: TRBJ2-7
d_gene: -
abundance: -
CDR3nt: TGCGCCAGCAGCTTGAGGGTAGGGGAGACCGAGCAGTACTTC
CDR3aa: CASSLRVGETEQYF

v_gene: TRBV15
j_gene: TRBJ2-2
d_gene: -
abundance: -
CDR3nt: TGTGCCACCAGCAGGGGTCTAGGGTGGACCGGGGAGCTGTTTTTT
CDR3aa: CATSRGLGWTGELFF

v_gene: TRBV12-3/TRBV12-4
j_gene: TRBJ2-5
d_gene: -
abundance: -
CDR3nt: TGTGCCAGCAGTTCAGGGCAGCGGCGTTTTGCGGAAGAGACCCAGTACTTC
CDR3aa: CASSSGQRRFAEETQYF

v_gene: TRBV7-3
j_gene: TRBJ2-1
d_gene: -
abundance: few
CDR3nt: TGTGCCAGCAGCTTAGAAGCGGACCCCTCCTACAATGAGCAGTTCTTC
CDR3aa: CASSLEADPSYNEQFF

v_gene: TRBV18
j_gene: TRBJ1-2
d_gene: -
abundance: few
CDR3nt: TGTGCCAGCTCACCATTGTGGCGACCCTACTATGGCTACACCTTC
CDR3aa: CASSPLWRPYYGYTF

v_gene: TRBV5-1
j_gene: TRBJ1-4
d_gene: TRBD1
abundance: few
CDR3nt: TGCGCCAGCAGCTTCACAGGGGGCTCAGGGGAAAAACTGTTTTTT
CDR3aa: CASSFTGGSGEKLFF

v_gene: TRBV6-1
j_gene: TRBJ2-3
d_gene: -
abundance: few
CDR3nt: TGTGCCAGCCGCAACCTCTGGGAGGGGGGGCAGGTAGATACGCAGTATTTT
CDR3aa: CASRNLWEGGQVDTQYF

v_gene: TRBV11-3
j_gene: TRBJ2-2
d_gene: TRBD1
abundance: -
CDR3nt: TGTGCCAGCAGCCGGACAGGGGTCAACACCGGGGAGCTGTTTTTT
CDR3aa: CASSRTGVNTGELFF

v_gene: TRBV24-1
j_gene: TRBJ1-2
d_gene: TRBD1
abundance: few
CDR3nt: TGTGCCACCAGTGTTCCCCTGGGGAGACAGGGGTCCCTTAACTATGGCTACACCTTC
CDR3aa: CATSVPLGRQGSLNYGYTF

v_gene: TRBV28
j_gene: TRBJ2-7
d_gene: -
abundance: few
CDR3nt: TGTGCCAGCAGTTTATCCCTAGGACGCAGGCGACCCTCCTACGAGCAGTACTTC
CDR3aa: CASSLSLGRRRPSYEQYF

v_gene: TRBV7-2
j_gene: TRBJ2-5
d_gene: -
abundance: -
CDR3nt: TGTGCCAGCAGCATGGGAGGATTGGAGACCCAGTACTTC
CDR3aa: CASSMGGLETQYF

v_gene: TRBV6-5
j_gene: TRBJ2-1
d_gene: -
abundance: -
CDR3nt: TGTGCCAGCAGTTACTCTGCCGTTTCTGGGTCTAATGAGCAGTTCTTC
CDR3aa: CASSYSAVSGSNEQFF

v_gene: TRBV5-5
j_gene: TRBJ2-1
d_gene: -
abundance: -
CDR3nt: TGTGCCAGCAGCGCCCGGGACGGGCCCTACAATGAGCAGTTCTTC
CDR3aa: CASSARDGPYNEQFF

v_gene: TRBV9
j_gene: TRBJ2-1
d_gene: -
abundance: -
CDR3nt: TGTGCCAGCAGCGTAGGGACTACCCCTATGGGCATTAGCAATGAGCAGTTCTTC
CDR3aa: CASSVGTTPMGISNEQFF

v_gene: TRBV7-8
j_gene: TRBJ1-1
d_gene: -
abundance: -
CDR3nt: TGTGCCAGCAGCGCCTACAGGGTAGAGGCGAACACTGAAGCTTTCTTT
CDR3aa: CASSAYRVEANTEAFF

v_gene: TRBV6-5
j_gene: TRBJ2-3
d_gene: -
abundance: -
CDR3nt: TGTGCCAGCAGTCAGAGAACCCCTAGCACAGATACGCAGTATTTT
CDR3aa: CASSQRTPSTDTQYF

v_gene: TRBV12-3/TRBV12-4
j_gene: TRBJ2-7
d_gene: TRBD2
abundance: -
CDR3nt: TGTGCCAGCAGTTTCCTGTGGACTAGCGGGAGGCACGAGCAGTACTTC
CDR3aa: CASSFLWTSGRHEQYF

v_gene: TRBV9
j_gene: TRBJ1-2
d_gene: -
abundance: -
CDR3nt: TGTGCCAGCAGCGTAACGACGCTGGCGGCGCGGGGCTACACCTTC
CDR3aa: CASSVTTLAARGYTF

v_gene: TRBV21-1
j_gene: TRBJ2-7
d_gene: -
abundance: -
CDR3nt: TGTGCCAGCAGCAAAGTAGTCGCGGTAAGCGGGGACTCCTACGAGCAGTACTTC
CDR3aa: CASSKVVAVSGDSYEQYF

v_gene: TRBV20-1
j_gene: TRBJ2-3
d_gene: -
abundance: -
CDR3nt: TGCAGTGTCGTGAAAGTGGATACGCAGTATTTT
CDR3aa: CSVVKVDTQYF

v_gene: TRBV15
j_gene: TRBJ1-3
d_gene: -
abundance: -
CDR3nt: TGTGCCACCAGCAGAGATACATTTTTTGAAAACACCATATATTTT
CDR3aa: CATSRDTFFENTIYF

v_gene: TRBV5-5
j_gene: TRBJ2-7
d_gene: TRBD1
abundance: few
CDR3nt: TGTGCCAGCAGCTGGTCGGGACAGGGGATGAGAGAGCAGTACTTC
CDR3aa: CASSWSGQGMREQYF

v_gene: TRBV6-5
j_gene: TRBJ1-4
d_gene: -
abundance: -
CDR3nt: TGTGCCAGCAGCCCAGAAACAACTAATGAAAAACTGTTTTTT
CDR3aa: CASSPETTNEKLFF

v_gene: TRBV7-9
j_gene: TRBJ2-7
d_gene: -
abundance: many
CDR3nt: TGTGCCAGCAGCTTACCGCGAGGCGAGCAGTACTTC
CDR3aa: CASSLPRGEQYF

v_gene: TRBV6-6
j_gene: TRBJ2-1
d_gene: TRBD1
abundance: few
CDR3nt: TGTGCCAGCAGAAACGGACAGGAGACCTACAATGAGCAGTTCTTC
CDR3aa: CASRNGQETYNEQFF

v_gene: TRBV15
j_gene: TRBJ1-1
d_gene: -
abundance: many
CDR3nt: TGTGCCACCAGCAGAGGTGGATCGGCCACTGAAGCTTTCTTT
CDR3aa: CATSRGGSATEAFF

v_gene: TRBV19
j_gene: TRBJ2-3
d_gene: TRBD2
abundance: -
CDR3nt: TGTGCCAGTACCTATAGCGGGGGCACAGATACGCAGTATTTT
CDR3aa: CASTYSGGTDTQYF

v_gene: TRBV24-1
j_gene: TRBJ2-2
d_gene: -
abundance: -
CDR3nt: TGTGCCACCAGTGATGGGGCATTCACCGGGGAGCTGTTTTTT
CDR3aa: CATSDGAFTGELFF

v_gene: TRBV20-1
j_gene: TRBJ2-7
d_gene: -
abundance: -
CDR3nt: TGCAGTGCTAGAGACAGGGCAGGGAGTAGGTACGAGCAGTACTTC
CDR3aa: CSARDRAGSRYEQYF

v_gene: TRBV5-1
j_gene: TRBJ2-7
d_gene: -
abundance: -
CDR3nt: TGCGCCAGCAGCTTGGCCGTTTCATTGGCCGACGAGCAGTACTTC
CDR3aa: CASSLAVSLADEQYF

v_gene: TRBV7-9
j_gene: TRBJ2-7
d_gene: TRBD1
abundance: many
CDR3nt: TGTGCCAGCAGGCCCCGGACAGGGGCTCACGAGCAGTACTTC
CDR3aa: CASRPRTGAHEQYF

v_gene: TRBV27
j_gene: TRBJ1-2
d_gene: TRBD1
abundance: few
CDR3nt: TGTGCCAGCAGTTTAAAGGGACAGGGGAGTTCTAACTATGGCTACACCTTC
CDR3aa: CASSLKGQGSSNYGYTF

v_gene: TRBV6-2/TRBV6-3
j_gene: TRBJ1-1
d_gene: -
abundance: few
CDR3nt: TGTGCCAGCAGTTCTACCGGGACCCGAACTGGAGCTTTCTTT
CDR3aa: CASSSTGTRTGAFF

v_gene: TRBV7-9
j_gene: TRBJ1-5
d_gene: -
abundance: -
CDR3nt: TGTGCCAGCAGCCCAGGCGGGGGCTGGCAGCCCCAGCATTTT
CDR3aa: CASSPGGGWQPQHF

v_gene: TRBV4-2
j_gene: TRBJ2-5
d_gene: -
abundance: few
CDR3nt: TGTGCCAGCAGCCAACCTGACCGCTTCCAAGAGACCCAGTACTTC
CDR3aa: CASSQPDRFQETQYF

v_gene: TRBV21-1
j_gene: TRBJ1-5
d_gene: -
abundance: few
CDR3nt: TGTGCCAGCAGCTTACAGGGGGCTCCTAGCAATCAGCCCCAGCATTTT
CDR3aa: CASSLQGAPSNQPQHF

v_gene: TRBV20-1
j_gene: TRBJ1-1
d_gene: TRBD1
abundance: many
CDR3nt: TGCAGTGCTTACAGGGGGCCGGGCACTGAAGCTTTCTTT
CDR3aa: CSAYRGPGTEAFF